This TCR beta chain was observed in a study of blood T cells in healthy people across ages (dated by TCRdb to about 2015). General notes on the study: In model experiments, template switching captured about one uniquely barcoded TCR beta cDNA molecule for every two T cells. The study measured age-related changes in TCR beta repertoire diversity using deep sequencing normalized with unique cDNA molecular identifiers. Donors were grouped into four age groups: young (average approximately 15 years), middle-aged (roughly 40), aged (around 60) and long-lived (around 82). To avoid experimental bias, donors of different ages were spread randomly across the sequencing lanes. For two donors (one aged 18 to 29 and one aged 80 or older), the study analyzed two additional independent replicas of 1 million unique cDNA reads from the same blood draw.

Donors were approximately 42 systemically healthy Caucasian individuals from Russia aged roughly 6 to 95 years. Ten milliliters of peripheral blood were drawn from each donor into EDTA-treated Vacutainer tubes. Ficoll-Paque density-gradient centrifugation was used to isolate PBMCs, with at least 7 million per sample. Total RNA, at least 5 micrograms per sample, was extracted from PBMCs with Trizol reagent. Naive CD45RAhigh/CD27high T cell percentages were measured by flow cytometry on a PBMC aliquot from every donor. The library was obtained by 5' RACE. The reads were generated on an Illumina HiSeq 2500. The second PCR ran for roughly 6 to 11 cycles and used a J-beta primer mix along with a sample-barcoded 5' primer. Each TCR beta cDNA molecule received a unique molecular identifier from a template-switch 5' adaptor carrying 12 random nucleotides. Each sample yielded at least 2.5 million CDR3-containing paired-end reads. First-strand cDNA was synthesized from all RNA with the Mint cDNA synthesis kit, primed by a TRBC-specific oligonucleotide. All cDNA was treated with uracil-DNA glycosylase and then went through a first 18-cycle PCR with the universal primers M1SS and BC2_uni_R. The study's own analysis went as follows. For normalization, 1 million high-quality reads were randomly selected from each sample, with every read carrying a distinct molecular identifier. Instead of being binned into consensus sequences, reads that shared molecular identifiers were thrown out. MiTCR, run with a Q25 quality threshold and the strictest error-elimination algorithm, handled CDR3 identification, clonotype clustering and error correction. A nonparametric unseen species model with Euler transformation was used to estimate lower-bound total TCR beta diversity. Using fastp at Q25 and MiXCR, TCRdb reprocessed the public reads and kept productive beta chains. All rows with the same CDR3 protein become a single entry with the most common DNA and genes. The V and J calls and clone size come from TCRdb's table, not from the authors' own analysis. A total of about 970,000 distinct CDR3 sequences appear in this sample, 45% to 60% of them only once. 20% to 25% of the sample is taken by the ten largest.

The junction carries 13 bases between V and J, which are trimmed by 4 bases and 10 bases respectively. The CDR3 contains 12 residues, cysteine and phenylalanine counted. The kept DNA is CDR3 alone, 36 bases in frame from the first base. Looking up the germline V gene (reference sequence) yields CDR1 LNHNV and CDR2 YYDKDF. Paper-wide results and their limitations: As age increased, observed TCR beta diversity per million T cells dropped in a roughly linear way, and a significant reduction was already evident by age about 40. Because the CMV infection status of the donors was unknown, age-related changes in expanded clonotypes may potentially have been confounded. There was a strong correlation between observed TCR beta diversity and the percentage of naive T cells measured by flow cytometry. Compared with the aged group, the long-lived group had more naive CD4+ T cells, fewer expanded clones and increased TCR diversity, a pattern suggesting age selection. Total diversity estimates from one million sequenced T cells were considered lower bounds and underestimates. Since profiling was done on bulk unsorted PBMCs, naive and antigen-experienced compartments could not be conclusively compared.

A note on this clonotype: The specificity of this receptor is unknown. Nothing much larger sits one base from this clone, and base qualities are not available.

The origin of this receptor is a woman aged 55-69 years in good health. Recombination linked TRBV15 to TRBJ1-2, with no reliable assignment of the D segment. Material: blood. CDR3 reads: CATSTRTPHYTF. The DNA reads TGTGCCACCAGCACCCGGACGCCTCACTACACCTTC.